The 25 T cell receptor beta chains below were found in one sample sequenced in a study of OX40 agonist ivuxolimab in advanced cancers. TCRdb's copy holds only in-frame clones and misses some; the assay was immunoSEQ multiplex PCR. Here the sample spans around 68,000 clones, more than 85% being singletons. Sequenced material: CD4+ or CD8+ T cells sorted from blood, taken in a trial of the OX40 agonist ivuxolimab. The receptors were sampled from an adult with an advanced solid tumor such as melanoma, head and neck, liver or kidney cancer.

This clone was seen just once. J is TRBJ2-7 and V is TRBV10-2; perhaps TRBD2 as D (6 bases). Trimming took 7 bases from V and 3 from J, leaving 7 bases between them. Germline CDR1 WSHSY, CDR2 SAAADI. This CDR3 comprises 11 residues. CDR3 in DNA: TGCGCCAGCAAAGCGGGCTACGAGCAGTACTTC. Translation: CASKAGYEQYF.

CDR3 in DNA: TGTGCCAGCAGCGTAGCAGGGGGTGTAGGAAACACCATATATTTT. This sequence encodes CASSVAGGVGNTIYF. The J gene is TRBJ1-3, the V gene TRBV9, with 7 bases lining up with TRBD1. After removal of 0 bases from V and 4 bases from J, the junction contained 4 bases not matched to a gene. Per germline, CDR1 SGDLS and CDR2 YYNGEE. This CDR3 is 15 amino acids long.

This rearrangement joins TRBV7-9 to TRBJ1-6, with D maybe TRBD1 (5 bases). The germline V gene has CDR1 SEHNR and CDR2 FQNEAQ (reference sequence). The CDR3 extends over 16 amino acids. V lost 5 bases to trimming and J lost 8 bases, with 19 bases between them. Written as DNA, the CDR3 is TGTGCCAGCAGCGCGAGAGGCCAGGGTACTGATTCACCCCTCCACTTT. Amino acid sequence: CASSARGQGTDSPLHF.

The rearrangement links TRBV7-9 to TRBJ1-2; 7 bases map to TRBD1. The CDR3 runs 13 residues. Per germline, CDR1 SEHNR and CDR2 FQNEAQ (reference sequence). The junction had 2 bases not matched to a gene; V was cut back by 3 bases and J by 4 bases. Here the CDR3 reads CASSFTGAYGYTF. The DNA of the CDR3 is TGTGCCAGCAGCTTTACAGGGGCCTATGGCTACACCTTC.

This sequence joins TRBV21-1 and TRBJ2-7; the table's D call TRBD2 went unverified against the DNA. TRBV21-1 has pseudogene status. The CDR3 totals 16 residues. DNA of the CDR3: TGTGCCAGCAGCGGGCTTGGGAGGGGCTCGGTTTGCGAGCAGTACTTC. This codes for CASSGLGRGSVCEQYF.

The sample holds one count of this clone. CDR3 coding DNA: TGTGCCAGCAGTAACCCGAGTATAGCCAAAAACATTCAGTACTTC. This gives the protein CASSNPSIAKNIQYF. This chain uses TRBV6-5 with TRBJ2-4; D gene ambiguous. V lost 5 bases, J lost 0 bases, and 11 bases lay in between. This CDR3 spans 15 amino acids. Germline CDR1 is MNHEY and CDR2 is SVGAGI.

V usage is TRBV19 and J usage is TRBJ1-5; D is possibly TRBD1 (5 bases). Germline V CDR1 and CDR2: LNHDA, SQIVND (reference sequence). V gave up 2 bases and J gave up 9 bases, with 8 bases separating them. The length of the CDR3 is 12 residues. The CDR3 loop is CASSIPGWPQHF. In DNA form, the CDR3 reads TGTGCCAGTAGTATACCAGGGTGGCCCCAGCATTTT.

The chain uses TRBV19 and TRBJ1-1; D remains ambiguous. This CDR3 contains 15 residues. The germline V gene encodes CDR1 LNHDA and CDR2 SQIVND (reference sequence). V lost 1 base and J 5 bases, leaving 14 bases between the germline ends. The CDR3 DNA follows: TGTGCCAGTAGTATAGGTCGCGGTGAAAGGACTGAAGCTTTCTTT. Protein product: CASSIGRGERTEAFF. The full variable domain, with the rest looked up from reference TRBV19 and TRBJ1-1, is DGGITQSPKYLFRKEGQNVTLSCEQNLNHDAMYWYRQDPGQGLRLIYYSQIVNDFQKGDIAEGYSVSREKKESFPLTVTSAQKNPTAFYLCASSIGRGERTEAFFGQGTRLTVV.

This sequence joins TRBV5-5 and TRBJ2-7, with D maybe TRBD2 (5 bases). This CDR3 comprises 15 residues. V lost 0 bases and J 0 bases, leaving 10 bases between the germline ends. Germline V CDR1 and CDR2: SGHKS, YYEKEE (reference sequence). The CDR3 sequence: CASSLAPGDSYEQYF. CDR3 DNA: TGTGCCAGCAGCTTGGCACCCGGGGACTCCTACGAGCAGTACTTC.

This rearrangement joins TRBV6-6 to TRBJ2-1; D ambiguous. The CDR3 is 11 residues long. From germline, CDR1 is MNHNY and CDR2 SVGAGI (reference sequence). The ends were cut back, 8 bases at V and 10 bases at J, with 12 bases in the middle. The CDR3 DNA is TGTGCCAGCGCCGAACTCGGGGAGCAGTTCTTC. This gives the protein CASAELGEQFF.

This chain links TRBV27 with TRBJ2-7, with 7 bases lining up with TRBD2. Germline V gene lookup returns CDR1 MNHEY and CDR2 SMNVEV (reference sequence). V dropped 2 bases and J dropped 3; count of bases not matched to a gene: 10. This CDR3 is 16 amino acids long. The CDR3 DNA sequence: TGTGCCAGCAGTTTAAGGACTAGGGATCCCGGCTACGAGCAGTACTTC. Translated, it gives CASSLRTRDPGYEQYF.

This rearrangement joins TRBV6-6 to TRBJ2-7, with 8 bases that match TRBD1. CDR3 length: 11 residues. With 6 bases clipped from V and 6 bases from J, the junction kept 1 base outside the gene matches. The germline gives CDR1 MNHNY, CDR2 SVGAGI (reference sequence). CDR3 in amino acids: CASSTGGEQYF. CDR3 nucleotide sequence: TGTGCCAGCAGCACAGGGGGCGAGCAGTACTTC.

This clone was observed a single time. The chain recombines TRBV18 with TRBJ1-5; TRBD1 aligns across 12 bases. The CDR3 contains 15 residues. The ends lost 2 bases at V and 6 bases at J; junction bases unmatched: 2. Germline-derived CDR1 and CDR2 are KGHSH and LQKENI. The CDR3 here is CASSPGTGGVQPQHF. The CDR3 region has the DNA TGTGCCAGCTCACCAGGGACAGGGGGCGTTCAGCCCCAGCATTTT.

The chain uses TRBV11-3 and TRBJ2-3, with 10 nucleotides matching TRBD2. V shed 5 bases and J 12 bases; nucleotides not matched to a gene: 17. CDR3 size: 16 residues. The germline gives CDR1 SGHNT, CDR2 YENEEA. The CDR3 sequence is CASSPDRAGLAGDQYF. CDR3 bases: TGTGCCAGCAGCCCAGACAGGGCAGGGCTAGCGGGGGACCAGTATTTT.

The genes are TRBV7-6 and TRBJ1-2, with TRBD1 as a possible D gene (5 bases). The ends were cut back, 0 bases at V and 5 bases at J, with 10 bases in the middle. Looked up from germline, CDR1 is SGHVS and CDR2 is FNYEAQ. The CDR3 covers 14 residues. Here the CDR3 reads CASSLATGGYGYTF. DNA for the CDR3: TGTGCCAGCAGCTTAGCAACAGGAGGGTATGGCTACACCTTC.

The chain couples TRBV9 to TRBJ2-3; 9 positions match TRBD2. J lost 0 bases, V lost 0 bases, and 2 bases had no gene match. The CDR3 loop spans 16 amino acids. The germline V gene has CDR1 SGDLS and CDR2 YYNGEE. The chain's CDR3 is CASSVDLAGSTDTQYF. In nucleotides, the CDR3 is TGTGCCAGCAGCGTAGATCTAGCGGGGAGCACAGATACGCAGTATTTT.

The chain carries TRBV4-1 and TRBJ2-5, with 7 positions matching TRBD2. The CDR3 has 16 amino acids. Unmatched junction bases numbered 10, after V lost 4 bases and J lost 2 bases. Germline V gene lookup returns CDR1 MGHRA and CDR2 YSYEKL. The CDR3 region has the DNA TGCGCCAGCAGCCTCACGAGCGGGGTTCCTCAAGAGACCCAGTACTTC. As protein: CASSLTSGVPQETQYF.

The DNA of the CDR3 is TGTGCCAGTAGTATTCGTGGAAACACCATATATTTT. Translated, it gives CASSIRGNTIYF. The chain is built from TRBV19 and TRBJ1-3; D ambiguous. The CDR3 loop spans 12 amino acids. CDR1 and CDR2 (germline): LNHDA, SQIVND (reference sequence). The germline V and J ends were trimmed by 3 bases and 3 bases, with 3 bases remaining between them.

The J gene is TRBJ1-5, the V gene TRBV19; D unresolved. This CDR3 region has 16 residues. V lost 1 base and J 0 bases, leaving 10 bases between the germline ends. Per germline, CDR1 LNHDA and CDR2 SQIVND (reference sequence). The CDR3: CASSIGGIRSNQPQHF. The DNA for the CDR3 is TGTGCCAGTAGTATAGGAGGGATCCGTAGCAATCAGCCCCAGCATTTT.

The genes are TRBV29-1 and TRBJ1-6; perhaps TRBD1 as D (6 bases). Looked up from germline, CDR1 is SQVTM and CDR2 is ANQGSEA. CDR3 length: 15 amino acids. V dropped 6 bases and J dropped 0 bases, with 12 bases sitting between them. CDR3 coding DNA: TGCAGCGTACGAACAGGGAGCTCCTATAATTCACCCCTCCACTTT. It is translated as CSVRTGSSYNSPLHF.

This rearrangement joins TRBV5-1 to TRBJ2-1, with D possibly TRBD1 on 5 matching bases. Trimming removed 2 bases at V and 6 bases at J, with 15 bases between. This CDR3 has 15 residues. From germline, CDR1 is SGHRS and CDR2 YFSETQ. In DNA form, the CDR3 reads TGCGCCAGCAGCTTAAGTACAGGTTGGAGCAATGAGCAGTTCTTC. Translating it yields CASSLSTGWSNEQFF.

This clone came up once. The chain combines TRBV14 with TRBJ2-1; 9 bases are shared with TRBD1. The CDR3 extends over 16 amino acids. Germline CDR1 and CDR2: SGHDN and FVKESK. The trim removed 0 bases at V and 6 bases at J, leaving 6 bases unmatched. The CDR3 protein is CASSQDVGQGTNEQFF. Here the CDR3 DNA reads TGTGCCAGCAGCCAAGATGTGGGACAGGGTACCAATGAGCAGTTCTTC.

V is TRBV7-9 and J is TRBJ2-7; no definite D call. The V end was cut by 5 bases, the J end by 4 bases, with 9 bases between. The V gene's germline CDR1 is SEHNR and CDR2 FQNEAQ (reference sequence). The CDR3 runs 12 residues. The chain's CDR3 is CASSLGQYEQYF. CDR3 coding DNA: TGTGCCAGCAGCCTAGGGCAGTACGAGCAGTACTTC.

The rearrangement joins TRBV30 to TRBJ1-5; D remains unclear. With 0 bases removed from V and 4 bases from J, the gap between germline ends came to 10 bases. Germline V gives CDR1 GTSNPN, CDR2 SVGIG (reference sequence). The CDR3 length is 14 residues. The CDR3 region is CAWSVKGNNQPQHF. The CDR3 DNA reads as TGTGCCTGGAGTGTAAAAGGCAATAATCAGCCCCAGCATTTT.

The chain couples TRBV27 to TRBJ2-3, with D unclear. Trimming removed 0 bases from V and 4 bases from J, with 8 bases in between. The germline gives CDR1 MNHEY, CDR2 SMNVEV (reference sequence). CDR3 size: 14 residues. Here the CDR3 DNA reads TGTGCCAGCAGTTTATCGACCAGCGCAGATACGCAGTATTTT. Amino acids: CASSLSTSADTQYF.